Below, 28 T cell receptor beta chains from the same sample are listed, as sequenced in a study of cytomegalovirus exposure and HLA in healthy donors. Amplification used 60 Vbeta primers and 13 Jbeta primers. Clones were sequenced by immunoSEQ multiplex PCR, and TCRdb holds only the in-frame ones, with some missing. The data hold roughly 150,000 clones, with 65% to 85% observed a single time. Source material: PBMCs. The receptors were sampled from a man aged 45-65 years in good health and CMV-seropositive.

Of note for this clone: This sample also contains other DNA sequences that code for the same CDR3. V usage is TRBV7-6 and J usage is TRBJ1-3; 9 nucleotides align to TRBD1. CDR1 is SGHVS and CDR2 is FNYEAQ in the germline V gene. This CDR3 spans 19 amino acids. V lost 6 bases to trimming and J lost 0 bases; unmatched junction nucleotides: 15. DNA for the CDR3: TGTGCCAGCAGTCCCACAGGGGGCCTATCTTCTAGCTCTGGAAACACCATATATTTT. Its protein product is CASSPTGGLSSSSGNTIYF.

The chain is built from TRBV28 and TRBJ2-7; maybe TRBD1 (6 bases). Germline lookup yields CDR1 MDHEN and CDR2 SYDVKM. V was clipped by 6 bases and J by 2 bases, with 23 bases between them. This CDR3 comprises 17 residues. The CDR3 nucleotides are TGTGCCAGCAGAACGCCTGGGCAGGGGCGATCGGCCTACGAGCAGTACTTC. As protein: CASRTPGQGRSAYEQYF.

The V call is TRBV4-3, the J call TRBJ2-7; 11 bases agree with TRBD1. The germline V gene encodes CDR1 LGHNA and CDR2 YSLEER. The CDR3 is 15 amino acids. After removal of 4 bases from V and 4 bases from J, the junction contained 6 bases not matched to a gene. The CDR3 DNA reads TGCGCCAGCAGCCCCGGGACAGGGGGGGATTACGAGCAGTACTTC. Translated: CASSPGTGGDYEQYF.

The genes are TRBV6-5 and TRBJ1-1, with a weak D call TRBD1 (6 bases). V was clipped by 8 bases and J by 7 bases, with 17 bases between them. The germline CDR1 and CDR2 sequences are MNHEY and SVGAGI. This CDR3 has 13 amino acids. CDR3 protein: CASGGTGTFEAFF. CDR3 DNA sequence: TGTGCCAGCGGAGGAACAGGGACCTTTGAAGCTTTCTTT.

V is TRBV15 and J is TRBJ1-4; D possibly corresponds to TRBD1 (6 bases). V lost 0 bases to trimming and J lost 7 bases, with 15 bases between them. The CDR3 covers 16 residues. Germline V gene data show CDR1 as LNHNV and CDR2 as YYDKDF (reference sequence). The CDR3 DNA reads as TGTGCCACCAGCAGAGATCTTGGGGGGGCGGGTGAAAAACTGTTTTTT. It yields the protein CATSRDLGGAGEKLFF.

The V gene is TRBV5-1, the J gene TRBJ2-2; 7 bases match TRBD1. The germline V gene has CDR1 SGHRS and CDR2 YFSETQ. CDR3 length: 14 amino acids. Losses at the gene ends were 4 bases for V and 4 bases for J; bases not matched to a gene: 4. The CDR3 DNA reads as TGCGCCAGCAGCGGACAGGCAAGCACCGGGGAGCTGTTTTTT. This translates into CASSGQASTGELFF.

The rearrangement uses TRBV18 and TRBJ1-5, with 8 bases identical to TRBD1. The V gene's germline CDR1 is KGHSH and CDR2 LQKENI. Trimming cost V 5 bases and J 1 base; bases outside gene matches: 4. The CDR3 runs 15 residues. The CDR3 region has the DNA TGTGCCAGCTCAGGACAGGGCGGGAGCAATCAGCCCCAGCATTTT. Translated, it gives CASSGQGGSNQPQHF.

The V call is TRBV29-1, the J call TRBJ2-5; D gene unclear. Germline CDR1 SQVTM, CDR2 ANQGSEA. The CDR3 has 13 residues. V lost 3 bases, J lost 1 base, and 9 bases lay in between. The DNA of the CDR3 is TGCAGCGTTGATCACAGCTTCCAAGAGACCCAGTACTTC. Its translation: CSVDHSFQETQYF.

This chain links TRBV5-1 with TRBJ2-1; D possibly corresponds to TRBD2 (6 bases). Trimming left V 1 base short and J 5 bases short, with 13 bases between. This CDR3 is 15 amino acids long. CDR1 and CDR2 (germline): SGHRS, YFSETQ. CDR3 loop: CASSLFAGIDNEQFF. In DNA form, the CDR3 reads TGCGCCAGCAGCTTGTTCGCGGGGATTGACAATGAGCAGTTCTTC.

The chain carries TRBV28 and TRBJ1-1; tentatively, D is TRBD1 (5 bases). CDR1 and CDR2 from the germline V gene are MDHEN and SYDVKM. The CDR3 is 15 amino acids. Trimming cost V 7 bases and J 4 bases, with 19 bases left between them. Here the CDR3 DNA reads TGTGCCAGCATCCCATTGGGGGGGGATATCACTGAAGCTTTCTTT. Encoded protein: CASIPLGGDITEAFF.

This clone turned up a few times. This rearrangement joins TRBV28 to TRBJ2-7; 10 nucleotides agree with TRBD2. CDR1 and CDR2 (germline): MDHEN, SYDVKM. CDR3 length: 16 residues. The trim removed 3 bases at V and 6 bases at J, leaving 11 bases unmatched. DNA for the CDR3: TGTGCCAGCAGTTTGGGGAGGCTAGCGGGAGAAGGCGAGCAGTACTTC. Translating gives CASSLGRLAGEGEQYF.

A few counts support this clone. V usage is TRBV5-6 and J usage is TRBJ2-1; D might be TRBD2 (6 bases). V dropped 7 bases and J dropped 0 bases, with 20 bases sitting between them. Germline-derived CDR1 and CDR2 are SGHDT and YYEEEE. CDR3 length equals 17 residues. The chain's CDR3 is CASLHRGDPYSYNEQFF. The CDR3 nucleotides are TGTGCCAGCCTACACCGCGGGGACCCGTACTCCTACAATGAGCAGTTCTTC.

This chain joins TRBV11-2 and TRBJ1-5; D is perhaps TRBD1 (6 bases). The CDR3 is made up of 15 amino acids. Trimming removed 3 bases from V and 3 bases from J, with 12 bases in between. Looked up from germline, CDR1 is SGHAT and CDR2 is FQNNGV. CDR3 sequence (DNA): TGTGCCAGCAGCTTCGCCAGGGGCCCCAATCAGCCCCAGCATTTT. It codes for CASSFARGPNQPQHF.

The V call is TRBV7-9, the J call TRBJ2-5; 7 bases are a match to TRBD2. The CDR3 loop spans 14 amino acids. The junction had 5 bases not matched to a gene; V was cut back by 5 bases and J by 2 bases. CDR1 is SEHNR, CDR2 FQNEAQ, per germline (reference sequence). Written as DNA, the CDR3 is TGTGCCAGCAGCCCCCGGGGGGAACAAGAGACCCAGTACTTC. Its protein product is CASSPRGEQETQYF.

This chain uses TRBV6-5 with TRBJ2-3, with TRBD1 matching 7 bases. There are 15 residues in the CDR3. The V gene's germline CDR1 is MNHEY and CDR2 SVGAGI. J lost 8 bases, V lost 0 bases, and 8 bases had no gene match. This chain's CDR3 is CASSYSKRGGTTQYF. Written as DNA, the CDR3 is TGTGCCAGCAGTTACTCGAAGCGAGGGGGCACTACGCAGTATTTT.

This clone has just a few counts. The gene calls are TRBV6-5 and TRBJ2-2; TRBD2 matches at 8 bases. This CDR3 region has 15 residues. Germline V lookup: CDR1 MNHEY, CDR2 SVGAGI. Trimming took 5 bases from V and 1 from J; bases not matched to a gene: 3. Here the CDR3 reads CASSTTSGNTGELFF. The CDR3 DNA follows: TGTGCCAGCAGTACCACTAGCGGGAACACCGGGGAGCTGTTTTTT.

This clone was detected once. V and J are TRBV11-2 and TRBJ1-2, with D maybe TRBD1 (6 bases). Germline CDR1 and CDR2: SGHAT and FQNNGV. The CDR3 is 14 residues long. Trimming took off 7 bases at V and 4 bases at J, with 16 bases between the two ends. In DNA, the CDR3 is TGTGCCAGCACCTCTCCAGGGGCACCCTATGGCTACACCTTC. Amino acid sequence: CASTSPGAPYGYTF.

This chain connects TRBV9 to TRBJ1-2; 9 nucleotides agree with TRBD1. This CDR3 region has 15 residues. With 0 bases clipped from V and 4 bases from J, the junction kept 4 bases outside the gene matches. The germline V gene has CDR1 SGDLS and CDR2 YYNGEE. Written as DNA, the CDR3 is TGTGCCAGCAGCGTAGGGGGACAGGGCTTCTATGGCTACACCTTC. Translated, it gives CASSVGGQGFYGYTF.

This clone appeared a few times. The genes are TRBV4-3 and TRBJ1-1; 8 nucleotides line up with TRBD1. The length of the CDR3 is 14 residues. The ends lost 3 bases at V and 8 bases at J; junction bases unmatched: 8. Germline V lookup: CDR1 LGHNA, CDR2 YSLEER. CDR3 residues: CASSQRTGSYEAFF. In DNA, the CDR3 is TGCGCCAGCAGCCAGAGGACAGGGTCTTACGAAGCTTTCTTT.

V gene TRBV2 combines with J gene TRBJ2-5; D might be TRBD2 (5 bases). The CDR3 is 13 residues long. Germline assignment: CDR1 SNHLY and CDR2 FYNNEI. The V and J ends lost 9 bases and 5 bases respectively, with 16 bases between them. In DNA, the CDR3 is TGTGCCAGTCGGATTACCCCGGGGGAGACCCAGTACTTC. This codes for CASRITPGETQYF. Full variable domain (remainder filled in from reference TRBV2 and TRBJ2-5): EPEVTQTPSHQVTQMGQEVILRCVPISNHLYFYWYRQILGQKVEFLVSFYNNEISEKSEIFDDQFSVERPDGSNFTLKIRSTKLEDSAMYFCASRITPGETQYFGPGTRLLVL.

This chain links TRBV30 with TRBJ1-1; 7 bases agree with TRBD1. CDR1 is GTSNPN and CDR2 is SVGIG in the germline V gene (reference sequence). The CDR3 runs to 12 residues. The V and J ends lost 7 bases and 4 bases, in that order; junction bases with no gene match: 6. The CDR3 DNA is TGTGCCTTCCAGGGGGAAAGCACTGAAGCTTTCTTT. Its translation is CAFQGESTEAFF.

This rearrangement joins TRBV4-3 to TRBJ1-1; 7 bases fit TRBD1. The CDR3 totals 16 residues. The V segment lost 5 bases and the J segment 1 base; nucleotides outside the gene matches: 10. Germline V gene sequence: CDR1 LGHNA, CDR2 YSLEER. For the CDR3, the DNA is TGCGCCAGCAGCTACACAGGGGCCTCCGGGAACACTGAAGCTTTCTTT. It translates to CASSYTGASGNTEAFF.

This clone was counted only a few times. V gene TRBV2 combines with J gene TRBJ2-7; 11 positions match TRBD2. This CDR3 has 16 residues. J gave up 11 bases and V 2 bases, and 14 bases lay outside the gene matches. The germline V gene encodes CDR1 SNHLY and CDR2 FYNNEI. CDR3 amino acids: CASSETSGRATPSKYF. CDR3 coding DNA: TGTGCCAGCAGTGAAACTAGCGGGAGAGCCACCCCTAGTAAGTACTTC. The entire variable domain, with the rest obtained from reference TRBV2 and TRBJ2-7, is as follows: EPEVTQTPSHQVTQMGQEVILRCVPISNHLYFYWYRQILGQKVEFLVSFYNNEISEKSEIFDDQFSVERPDGSNFTLKIRSTKLEDSAMYFCASSETSGRATPSKYFGPGTRLTVT.

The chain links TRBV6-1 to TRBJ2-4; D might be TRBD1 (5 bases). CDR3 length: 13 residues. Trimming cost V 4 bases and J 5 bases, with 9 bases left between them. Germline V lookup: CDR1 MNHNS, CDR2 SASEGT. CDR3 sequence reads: CASSGGAQNIQYF. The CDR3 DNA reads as TGTGCCAGCAGTGGGGGCGCGCAAAACATTCAGTACTTC.

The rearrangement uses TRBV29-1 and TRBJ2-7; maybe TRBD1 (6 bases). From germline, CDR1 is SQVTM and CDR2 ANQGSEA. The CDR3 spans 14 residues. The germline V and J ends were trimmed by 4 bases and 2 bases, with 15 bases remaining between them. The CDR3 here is CSVGIRDMPYEQYF. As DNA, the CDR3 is TGCAGCGTTGGCATCCGGGACATGCCCTACGAGCAGTACTTC.

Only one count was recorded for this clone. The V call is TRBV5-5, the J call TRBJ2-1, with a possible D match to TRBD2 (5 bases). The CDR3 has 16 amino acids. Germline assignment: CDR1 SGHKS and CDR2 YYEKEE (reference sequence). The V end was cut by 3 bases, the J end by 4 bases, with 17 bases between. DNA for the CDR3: TGTGCCAGCAGCTCCCTAGGACTTCCTCAATACAATGAGCAGTTCTTC. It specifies CASSSLGLPQYNEQFF.

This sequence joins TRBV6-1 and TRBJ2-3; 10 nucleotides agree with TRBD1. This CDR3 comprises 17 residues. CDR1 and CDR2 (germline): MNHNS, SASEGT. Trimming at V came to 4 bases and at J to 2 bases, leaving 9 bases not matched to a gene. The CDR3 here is CASSAWTGGSVTDTQYF. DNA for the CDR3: TGTGCCAGCAGTGCCTGGACAGGGGGATCCGTCACAGATACGCAGTATTTT.

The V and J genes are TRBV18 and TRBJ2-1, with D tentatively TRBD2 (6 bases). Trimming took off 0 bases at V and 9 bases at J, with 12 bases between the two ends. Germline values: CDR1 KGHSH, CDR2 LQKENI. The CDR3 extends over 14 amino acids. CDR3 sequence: CASSPPEGNSEQFF. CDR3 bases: TGTGCCAGCTCACCACCGGAGGGGAACAGTGAGCAGTTCTTC.